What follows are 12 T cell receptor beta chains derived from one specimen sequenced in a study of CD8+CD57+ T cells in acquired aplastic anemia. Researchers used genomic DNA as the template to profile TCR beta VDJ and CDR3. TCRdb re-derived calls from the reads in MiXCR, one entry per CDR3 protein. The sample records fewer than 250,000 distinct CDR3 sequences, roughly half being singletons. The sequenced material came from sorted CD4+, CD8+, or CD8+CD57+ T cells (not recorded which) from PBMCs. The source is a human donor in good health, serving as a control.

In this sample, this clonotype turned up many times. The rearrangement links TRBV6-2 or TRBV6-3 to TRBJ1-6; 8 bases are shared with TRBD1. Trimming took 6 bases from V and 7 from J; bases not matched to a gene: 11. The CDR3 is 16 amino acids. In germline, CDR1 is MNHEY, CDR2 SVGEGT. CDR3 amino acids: CASSRNQGAGNSPLHF. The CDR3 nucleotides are TGTGCCAGCAGCAGAAACCAGGGGGCAGGGAATTCACCCCTCCACTTT.

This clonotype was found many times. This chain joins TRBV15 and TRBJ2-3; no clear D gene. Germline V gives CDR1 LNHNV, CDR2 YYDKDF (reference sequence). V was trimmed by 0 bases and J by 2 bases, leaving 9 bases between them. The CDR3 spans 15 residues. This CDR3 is CATSRDKHVTDTQYF. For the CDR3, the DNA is TGTGCCACCAGCAGAGATAAGCATGTCACAGATACGCAGTATTTT.

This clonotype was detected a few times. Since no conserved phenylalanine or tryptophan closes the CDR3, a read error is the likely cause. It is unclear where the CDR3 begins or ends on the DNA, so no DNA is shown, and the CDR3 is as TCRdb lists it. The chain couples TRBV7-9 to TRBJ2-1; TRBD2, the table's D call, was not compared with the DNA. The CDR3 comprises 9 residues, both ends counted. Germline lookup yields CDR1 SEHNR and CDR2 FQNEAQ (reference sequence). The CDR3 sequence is CASSSRFDP.

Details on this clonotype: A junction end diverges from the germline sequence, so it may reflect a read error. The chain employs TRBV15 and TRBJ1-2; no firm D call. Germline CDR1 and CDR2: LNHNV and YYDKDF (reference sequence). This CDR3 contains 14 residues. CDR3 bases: TGTGTCACCAGCAGAGACTGGCAGGAGAATGGCTACACCTTC. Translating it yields CVTSRDWQENGYTF.

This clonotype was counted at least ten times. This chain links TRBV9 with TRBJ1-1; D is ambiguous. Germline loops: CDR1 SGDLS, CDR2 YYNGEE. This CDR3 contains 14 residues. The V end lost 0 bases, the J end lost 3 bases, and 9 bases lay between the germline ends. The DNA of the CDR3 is TGTGCCAGCAGCGTAGGGAAGACCTACACTGAAGCTTTCTTT. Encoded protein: CASSVGKTYTEAFF.

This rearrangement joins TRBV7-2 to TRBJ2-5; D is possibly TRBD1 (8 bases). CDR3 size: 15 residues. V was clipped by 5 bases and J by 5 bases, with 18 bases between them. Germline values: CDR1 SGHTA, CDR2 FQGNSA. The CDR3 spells CASSPPTGGGETQYF. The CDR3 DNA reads TGTGCCAGCAGCCCGCCTACAGGGGGAGGGGAGACCCAGTACTTC.

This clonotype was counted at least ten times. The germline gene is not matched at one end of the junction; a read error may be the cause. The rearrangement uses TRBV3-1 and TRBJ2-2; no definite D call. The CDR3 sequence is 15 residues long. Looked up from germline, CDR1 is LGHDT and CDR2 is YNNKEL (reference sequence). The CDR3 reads CASRQGLGLTGELFF. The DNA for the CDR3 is TGTGCCAGCAGACAAGGTCTGGGTTTGACCGGGGAGCTGTTTTTT.

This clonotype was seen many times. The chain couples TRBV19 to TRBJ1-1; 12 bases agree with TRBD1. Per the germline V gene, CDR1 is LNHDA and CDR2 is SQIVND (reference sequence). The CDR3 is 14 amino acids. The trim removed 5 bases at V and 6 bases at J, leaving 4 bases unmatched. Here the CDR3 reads CASSAGQGAPEAFF. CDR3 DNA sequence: TGTGCCAGTAGTGCGGGACAGGGGGCCCCTGAAGCTTTCTTT.

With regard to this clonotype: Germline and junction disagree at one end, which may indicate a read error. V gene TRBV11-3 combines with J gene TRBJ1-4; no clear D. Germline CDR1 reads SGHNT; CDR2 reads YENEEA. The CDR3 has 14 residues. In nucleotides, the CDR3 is TGTGCCAGCAGCCTTGAGCAGGTTAATAAAAAACTGTTTTTT. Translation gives CASSLEQVNKKLFF.

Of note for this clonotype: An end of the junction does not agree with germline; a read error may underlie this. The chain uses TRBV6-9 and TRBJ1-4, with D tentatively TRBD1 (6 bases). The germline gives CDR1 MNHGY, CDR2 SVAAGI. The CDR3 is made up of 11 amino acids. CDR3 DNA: TGTGCCAGCAGTGATGGAGGACAGATACTTTTT. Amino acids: CASSDGGQILF.

The CDR3 nucleotides are TGCAGTGCTATGGGGACAGGGGCTAACTATGGCTACACCTTC. Translation: CSAMGTGANYGYTF. V gene TRBV20-1 combines with J gene TRBJ1-2, with TRBD1 matching 10 bases. Losses at the gene ends were 4 bases for V and 0 bases for J; bases not matched to a gene: 2. Germline CDR1 reads DFQATT; CDR2 reads SNEGSKA (reference sequence). This CDR3 contains 14 residues.

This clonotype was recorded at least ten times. The CDR3 protein is CAISDSRGRTEAFF. The CDR3 DNA reads TGTGCCATCAGCGACTCCAGGGGGAGGACTGAAGCTTTCTTT. The chain is built from TRBV10-3 and TRBJ1-1, with 7 bases identical to TRBD1. The CDR3 is 14 amino acids. The V and J ends lost 6 bases and 5 bases, in that order; junction bases with no gene match: 9. Germline assignment: CDR1 ENHRY and CDR2 SYGVKD.